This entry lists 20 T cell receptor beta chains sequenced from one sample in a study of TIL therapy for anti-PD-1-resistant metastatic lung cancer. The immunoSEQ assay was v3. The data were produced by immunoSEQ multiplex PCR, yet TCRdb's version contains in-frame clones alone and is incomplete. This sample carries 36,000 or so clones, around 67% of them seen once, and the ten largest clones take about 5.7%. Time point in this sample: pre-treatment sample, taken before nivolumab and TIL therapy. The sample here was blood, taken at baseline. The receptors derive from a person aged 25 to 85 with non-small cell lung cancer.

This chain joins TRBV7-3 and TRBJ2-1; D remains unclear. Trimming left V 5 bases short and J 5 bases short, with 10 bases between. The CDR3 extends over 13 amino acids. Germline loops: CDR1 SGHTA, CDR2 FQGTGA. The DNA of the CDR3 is TGTGCCAGCAGCCTTCTTTTAAACAATGAGCAGTTCTTC. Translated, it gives CASSLLLNNEQFF.

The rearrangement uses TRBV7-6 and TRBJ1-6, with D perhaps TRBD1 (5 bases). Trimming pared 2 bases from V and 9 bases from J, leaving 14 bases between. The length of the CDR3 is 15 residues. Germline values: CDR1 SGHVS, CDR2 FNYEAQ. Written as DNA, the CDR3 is TGTGCCAGCAGCTTACTGGGGGGTACTGGTTCACCCCTCCACTTT. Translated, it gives CASSLLGGTGSPLHF. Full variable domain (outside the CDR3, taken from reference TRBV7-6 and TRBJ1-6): GAGVSQSPRYKVTKRGQDVALRCDPISGHVSLYWYRQALGQGPEFLTYFNYEAQQDKSGLPNDRFSAERPEGSISTLTIQRTEQRDSAMYRCASSLLGGTGSPLHFGNGTRLTVT.

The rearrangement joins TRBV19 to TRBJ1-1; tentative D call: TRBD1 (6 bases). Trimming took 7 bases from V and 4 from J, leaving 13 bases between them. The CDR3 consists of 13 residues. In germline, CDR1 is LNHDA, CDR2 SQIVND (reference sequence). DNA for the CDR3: TGTGCCAGTACCCTAGGGGGGCGCACTGAAGCTTTCTTT. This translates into CASTLGGRTEAFF.

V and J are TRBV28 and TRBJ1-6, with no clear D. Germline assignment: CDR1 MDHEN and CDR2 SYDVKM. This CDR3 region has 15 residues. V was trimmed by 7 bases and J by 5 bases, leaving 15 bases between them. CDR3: CASTPGTLNNSPLHF. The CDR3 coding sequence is TGTGCCAGCACCCCGGGAACCCTCAATAATTCACCCCTCCACTTT.

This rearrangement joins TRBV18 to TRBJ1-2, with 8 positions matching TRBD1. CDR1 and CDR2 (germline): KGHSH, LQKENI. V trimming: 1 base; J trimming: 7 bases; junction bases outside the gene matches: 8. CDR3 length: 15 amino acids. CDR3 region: CASSPQGQGASGYTF. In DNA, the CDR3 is TGTGCCAGCTCACCACAAGGGCAGGGGGCGAGTGGCTACACCTTC.

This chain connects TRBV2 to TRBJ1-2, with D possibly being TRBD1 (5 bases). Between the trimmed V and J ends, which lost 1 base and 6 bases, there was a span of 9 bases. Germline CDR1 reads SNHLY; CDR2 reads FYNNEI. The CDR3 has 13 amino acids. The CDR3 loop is CASSEGTGDGYTF. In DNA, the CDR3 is TGTGCCAGCAGTGAAGGGACGGGGGATGGCTACACCTTC.

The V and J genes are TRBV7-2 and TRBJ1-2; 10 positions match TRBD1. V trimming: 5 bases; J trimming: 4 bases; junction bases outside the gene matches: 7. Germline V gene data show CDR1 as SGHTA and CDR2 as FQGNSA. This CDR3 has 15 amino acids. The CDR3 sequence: CASSPGQGESYGYTF. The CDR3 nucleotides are TGTGCCAGCAGCCCCGGACAGGGGGAATCCTATGGCTACACCTTC.

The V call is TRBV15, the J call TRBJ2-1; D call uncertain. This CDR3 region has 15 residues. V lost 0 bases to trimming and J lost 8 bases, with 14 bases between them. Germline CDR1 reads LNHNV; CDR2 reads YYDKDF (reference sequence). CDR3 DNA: TGTGCCACCAGCAGAGATCTTGACCGGTTCGATGAGCAGTTCTTC. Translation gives CATSRDLDRFDEQFF.

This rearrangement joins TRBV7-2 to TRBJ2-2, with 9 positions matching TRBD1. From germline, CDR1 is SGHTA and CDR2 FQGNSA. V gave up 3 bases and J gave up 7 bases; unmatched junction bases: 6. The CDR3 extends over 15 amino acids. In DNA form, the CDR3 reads TGTGCCAGCAGCTTTTGGACAGGGGTAGTCGGGGAGCTGTTTTTT. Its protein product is CASSFWTGVVGELFF.

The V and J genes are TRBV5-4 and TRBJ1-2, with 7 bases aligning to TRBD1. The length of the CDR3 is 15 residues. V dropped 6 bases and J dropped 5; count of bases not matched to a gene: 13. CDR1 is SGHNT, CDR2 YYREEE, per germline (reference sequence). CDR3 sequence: CASTPTGSSTYGYTF. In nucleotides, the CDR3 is TGTGCCAGCACCCCGACAGGGTCCTCTACGTATGGCTACACCTTC. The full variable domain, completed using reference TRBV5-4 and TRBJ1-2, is ETGVTQSPTHLIKTRGQQVTLRCSSQSGHNTVSWYQQALGQGPQFIFQYYREEENGRGNFPPRFSGLQFPNYSSELNVNALELDDSALYLCASTPTGSSTYGYTFGSGTRLTVV.

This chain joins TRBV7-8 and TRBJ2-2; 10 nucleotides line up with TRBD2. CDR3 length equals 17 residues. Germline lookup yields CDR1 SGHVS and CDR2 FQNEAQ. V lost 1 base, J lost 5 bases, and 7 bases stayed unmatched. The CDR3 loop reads CASSLVAILAGTGELFF. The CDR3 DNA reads TGTGCCAGCAGCTTAGTAGCGATACTAGCGGGGACCGGGGAGCTGTTTTTT.

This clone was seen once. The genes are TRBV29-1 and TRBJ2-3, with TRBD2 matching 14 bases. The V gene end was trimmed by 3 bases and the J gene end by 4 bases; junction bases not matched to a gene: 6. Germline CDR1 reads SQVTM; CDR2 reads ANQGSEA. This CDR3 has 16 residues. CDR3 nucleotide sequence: TGCAGCGTTGACGGGACTAGCGGGAGATACCCAGATACGCAGTATTTT. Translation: CSVDGTSGRYPDTQYF.

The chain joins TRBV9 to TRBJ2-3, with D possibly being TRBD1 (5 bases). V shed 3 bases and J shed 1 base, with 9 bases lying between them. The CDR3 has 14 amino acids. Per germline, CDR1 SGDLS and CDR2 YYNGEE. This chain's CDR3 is CASSGQRCTDTQYF. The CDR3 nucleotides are TGTGCCAGCAGCGGACAGCGATGCACAGATACGCAGTATTTT.

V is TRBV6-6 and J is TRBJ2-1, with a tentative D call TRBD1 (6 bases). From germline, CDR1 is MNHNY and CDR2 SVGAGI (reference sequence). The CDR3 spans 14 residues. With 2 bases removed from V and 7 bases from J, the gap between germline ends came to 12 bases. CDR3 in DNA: TGTGCCAGCAGTTACGGGGCAGGGGAAAATGAGCAGTTCTTC. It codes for CASSYGAGENEQFF.

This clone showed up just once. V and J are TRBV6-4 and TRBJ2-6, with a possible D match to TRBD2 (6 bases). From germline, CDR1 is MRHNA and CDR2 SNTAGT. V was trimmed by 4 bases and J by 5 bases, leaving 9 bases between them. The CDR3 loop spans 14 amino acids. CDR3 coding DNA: TGTGCCAGCAGTGCGGGGGAACGGGCCAACGTCCTGACTTTC. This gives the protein CASSAGERANVLTF.

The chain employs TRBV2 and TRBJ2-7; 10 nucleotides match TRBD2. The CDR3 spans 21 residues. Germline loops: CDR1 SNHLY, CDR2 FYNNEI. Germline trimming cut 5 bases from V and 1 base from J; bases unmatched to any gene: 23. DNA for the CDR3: TGTGCCAGCAGTATAAAACGTGGAGAACTAGCGGGATGGGACCTATCCTACGAGCAGTACTTC. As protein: CASSIKRGELAGWDLSYEQYF.

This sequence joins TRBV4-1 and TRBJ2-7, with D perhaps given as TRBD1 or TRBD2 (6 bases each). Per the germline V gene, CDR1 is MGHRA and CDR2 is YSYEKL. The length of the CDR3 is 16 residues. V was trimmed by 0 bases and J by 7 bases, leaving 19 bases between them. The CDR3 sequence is CASSQEGLGLRGEQYF. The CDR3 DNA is TGCGCCAGCAGCCAAGAGGGTCTGGGACTTAGGGGGGAGCAGTACTTC.

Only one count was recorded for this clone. CDR3 coding DNA: TGCGCCAGCAGCCAAGATACCCGGAGGGAAGAGACCCAGTACTTC. Translating gives CASSQDTRREETQYF. The chain employs TRBV4-1 and TRBJ2-5, with a possible D match to TRBD2 (6 bases). The CDR3 has 15 amino acids. The germline V gene encodes CDR1 MGHRA and CDR2 YSYEKL. V gave up 0 bases and J gave up 3 bases, with 11 bases separating them.

CDR3 coding DNA: TGTGCCAGCAGCGCAACCCGCGGGACAGGGTCGAGCTCCTACAATGAGCAGTTCTTC. Translating it yields CASSATRGTGSSSYNEQFF. The gene calls are TRBV7-3 and TRBJ2-1; 9 nucleotides agree with TRBD1. CDR1 and CDR2 from the germline V gene are SGHTA and FQGTGA. With V trimmed by 5 bases and J by 0 bases, 14 bases remained unmatched. The CDR3 totals 19 residues.

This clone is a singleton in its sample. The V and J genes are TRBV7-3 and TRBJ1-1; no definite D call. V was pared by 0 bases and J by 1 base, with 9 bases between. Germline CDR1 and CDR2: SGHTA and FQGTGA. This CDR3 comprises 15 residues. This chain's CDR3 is CASSLTAAQNTEAFF. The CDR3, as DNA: TGTGCCAGCAGCTTAACGGCAGCCCAGAACACTGAAGCTTTCTTT. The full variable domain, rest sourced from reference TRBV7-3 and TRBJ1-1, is GAGVSQTPSNKVTEKGKYVELRCDPISGHTALYWYRQSLGQGPEFLIYFQGTGAADDSGLPNDRFFAVRPEGSVSTLKIQRTERGDSAVYLCASSLTAAQNTEAFFGQGTRLTVV.